The entry that follows covers one T cell receptor (beta chain) sequence. Its antigen is currently unknown. This entry belongs to a study of T-cell memory formation after mild COVID-19. TCRdb reprocessed the 5' RACE reads via MiXCR and lists one record per CDR3 protein. The profile shows around 410,000 distinct CDR3 sequences, less than 25% of them singletons. Overall study results and limits: For second-wave clones that peaked at day 37, SARS-CoV-2 specificity went unverified. The finding that pre-infection memory included some responding clones suggested that cross-reactive memory joined.

Germline CDR1 reads SGHRS; CDR2 reads YFSETQ. V lost 1 base to trimming and J lost 6 bases; unmatched junction nucleotides: 9. The length of the CDR3 is 17 residues. The sequencing input was PBMCs or a T cell subset sorted from them (not recorded which). The TCR was taken from an adult woman who had mild COVID-19 (a few samples of this study predate the infection). Cell type and time point are not known. This chain connects TRBV5-1 to TRBJ2-2; 10 bases line up with TRBD2. The DNA of the CDR3 is TGCGCCAGCAGCTTGATCCTAGCGGGGGTAGGGCCCGGGGAGCTGTTTTTT. It encodes CASSLILAGVGPGELFF.